The entry that follows covers one T cell receptor (beta chain) sequence. The antigen it recognizes is unknown. Per-nucleotide qualities are absent, and no much larger clonotype sits a single base away. At diagnosis, tumor, uninvolved tumor-adjacent lung and peripheral blood were collected and then preserved as a mix of FFPE and fresh-frozen material. For TCR repertoire profiling, the blood samples were analyzed as peripheral blood mononuclear cells. The immunoSEQ Assay was used to sequence TCR beta CDR3 regions from DNA. The source study handled its data this way. T cell density was computed as TCR beta template counts normalized to usable DNA estimated by amplifying housekeeping genes. The preseqR package was used to estimate richness by extrapolating to 400,000 templates for PBMC samples and to 120,000 templates for tissue samples. Clonality was defined as one minus Pielou's evenness. To identify tissue-enriched TCRs, differential abundance testing was run on productive amino-acid clonotypes with a minimum total count of 5 and an alpha of 0.1. The Jaccard Index and the Morisita Overlap Index were used to quantify repertoire overlap between compartments. GLIPH clustered TCR beta CDR3s with public tetramer-defined viral CDR3s; viral motifs required at least three viral sequences plus V-gene enrichment. In TCRdb, the immuneACCESS table is reduced to in-frame sequences with V and J assigned. These tables do not hold every clone; where another copy was compared, an unresolved V gene accounts for under half, and the others remain unexplained. Clonal size and the V and J genes are those of that table, whereas D and trimming came from the DNA. This sample gives 43,000 or so clones in total; more than 85% of them show up just once. About 10% of the sample lies in the top ten.

This specimen belongs to a study of T cells in localized non-small cell lung cancer (dated by TCRdb to between 2020 and 2021). In the study overall: T cell repertoires of 236 early-stage NSCLC patients were analyzed, with tumors being compared against uninvolved tumor-adjacent lungs. The cohort comprised 236 treatment-naïve NSCLC patients with resected, localized lung tumors. Of the NSCLC patients, about 130 were male and around 97 were female, and the mean age was approximately 69 years.

Broad study findings and their caveats: Longer overall survival was associated with higher blood T cell density, whereas shorter survival was associated with higher adjacent-lung clonality. Because multi-region tumor sequencing was not performed, intratumor heterogeneity could not be ruled out. Uninvolved tumor-adjacent lung showed the highest T cell clonality, higher than tumor, which suggests more focused antigenic responses in the adjacent lung. Because the study design was exploratory, TCR variables were selected using unadjusted p-values without false-discovery rate correction. A median of approximately 62 of the top 100 tumor clones turned up in the paired uninvolved adjacent lung, and approximately 30 of those clones also ranked among the top 100 of that same adjacent lung.

Sequenced material: PBMCs, taken before any cancer treatment. This clonotype was sampled from a woman aged 40-70 years with stage II lung adenocarcinoma.

The DNA sequence follows: TGTGCCAGCAGTTTTATGGGGGGGAATGAGCAGTTCTTC. Its translation is CASSFMGGNEQFF. This chain is built from TRBV27 and TRBJ2-1, with 7 bases aligning to TRBD2. The CDR3 covers 13 residues, taking in both the cysteine and the phenylalanine. Left in the record is the CDR3 DNA by itself, 39 bases read in frame from the first base. According to the germline V gene (reference sequence), CDR1 reads MNHEY and CDR2 reads SMNVEV. V ends up 3 bases short and J 7 bases short, with an unmatched junction base count of 3.